A selection of T cell receptor beta chains follows, all from one sample in a study of Graves' ophthalmopathy and Graves' hyperthyroidism. TCRdb re-analysed the multiplex PCR reads in MiXCR, keeping a single row per CDR3 protein. This sample has 170,000 or so distinct CDR3 sequences, with under 40% found just once. The source material was peripheral blood. The source is a middle-aged woman with Graves' ophthalmopathy. The CDR3 runs from the conserved cysteine through the conserved F or W. D genes are given only for firm matches. The listing skips clone size in some rows; elsewhere it reads once, few, many or a size class.

v_gene	abundance	j_gene	d_gene	len	CDR3aa	CDR3nt
TRBV20-1	few	TRBJ1-2	TRBD1	13	CSAPQGARYGYTF	TGCAGTGCGCCACAGGGGGCTCGGTATGGCTACACCTTC
TRBV18	many	TRBJ2-5	NA	11	CASSPKETQYF	TGTGCCAGCTCACCCAAAGAGACCCAGTACTTC
TRBV29-1	many	TRBJ2-7	NA	11	CSVGTTYEQYF	TGCAGCGTTGGTACAACCTACGAGCAGTACTTC
TRBV28	NA	TRBJ2-7	NA	12	CASSFRGSEQYF	TGTGCCAGCAGTTTCAGGGGATCCGAGCAGTACTTC
TRBV6-2/TRBV6-3	NA	TRBJ2-5	NA	13	CASSYVGRGDQYF	TGTGCCAGCAGTTACGTGGGCAGGGGAGACCAGTACTTC
TRBV5-1	many	TRBJ2-5	NA	13	CASSPAGSETQYF	TGCGCCAGCAGCCCGGCCGGATCGGAGACCCAGTACTTC
TRBV30	many	TRBJ1-1	NA	14	CAWSVPTLNTEAFF	TGTGCCTGGAGTGTCCCGACCTTGAACACTGAAGCTTTCTTT
TRBV29-1	once	TRBJ2-7	TRBD1	14	CSVELTDRGYEQYF	TGCAGCGTTGAACTTACTGACAGGGGGTACGAGCAGTACTTC
TRBV4-3	many	TRBJ1-6	NA	14	CASSQDRQNSPLHF	TGCGCCAGCAGCCAAGATCGACAGAATTCACCCCTCCACTTT
TRBV20-1	NA	TRBJ2-5	NA	13	CSASWGYQETQYF	TGCAGTGCTAGTTGGGGTTATCAAGAGACCCAGTACTTC
TRBV9	NA	TRBJ2-7	TRBD1	14	CASSPRGRGSEQYF	TGTGCCAGCAGCCCCCGGGGCAGGGGGAGCGAGCAGTACTTC
TRBV6-2/TRBV6-3	many	TRBJ2-6	TRBD2	19	CASSYFLAGGRSGANVLTF	TGTGCCAGCAGTTACTTTCTAGCGGGAGGTCGGTCTGGGGCCAACGTCCTGACTTTC
TRBV7-2	NA	TRBJ1-2	NA	11	CASRGAYGYTF	TGTGCCAGCAGGGGTGCCTATGGCTACACCTTC
TRBV7-2	NA	TRBJ1-2	NA	13	CASSSMTVYGYTF	TGTGCCAGCAGCTCAATGACGGTCTATGGCTACACCTTC
TRBV7-8	few	TRBJ2-7	NA	15	CASSFRTAGSYEQYF	TGTGCCAGCAGCTTCCGGACAGCCGGATCCTACGAGCAGTACTTC
TRBV20-1	many	TRBJ1-6	NA	13	CSARHGKNSPLHF	TGCAGTGCTAGGCACGGGAAGAATTCACCCCTCCACTTT
TRBV9	many	TRBJ1-1	NA	14	CASSPSGTRAEAFF	TGTGCCAGCAGCCCTTCCGGGACTCGCGCTGAAGCTTTCTTT
TRBV28	NA	TRBJ2-5	TRBD2	16	CASSQTSGRDQETQYF	TGTGCCAGCAGTCAGACTAGCGGGAGGGACCAAGAGACCCAGTACTTC
TRBV12-3/TRBV12-4	NA	TRBJ2-7	NA	15	CASISPGPPSYEQYF	TGTGCCAGCATCTCACCGGGCCCCCCCTCCTACGAGCAGTACTTC
TRBV20-1	many	TRBJ1-5	NA	13	CSATGHDNQPQHF	TGCAGTGCTACAGGACACGACAATCAGCCCCAGCATTTT
TRBV28	many	TRBJ2-7	NA	12	CASNLYSYEQYF	TGTGCCAGCAACCTATACTCCTACGAGCAGTACTTC
TRBV6-4	few	TRBJ1-6	NA	16	CASSDGRLGYNSPLHF	TGTGCCAGCAGTGACGGGCGTCTCGGATATAATTCACCCCTCCACTTT
TRBV18	many	TRBJ1-5	NA	14	CASSPRQEDQPQHF	TGTGCCAGCTCACCACGACAAGAGGATCAGCCCCAGCATTTT
TRBV12-3/TRBV12-4	NA	TRBJ2-7	NA	13	CASRSTGAYEQYF	TGTGCCAGCAGGTCAACAGGAGCCTACGAGCAGTACTTC
TRBV6-2/TRBV6-3	NA	TRBJ2-7	NA	15	CASSYLEVISYEQYF	TGTGCCAGCAGTTACCTTGAGGTGATCTCCTACGAGCAGTACTTC
TRBV19	many	TRBJ1-2	NA	13	CASGDDGLYGYTF	TGTGCCAGTGGGGACGACGGCCTCTATGGCTACACCTTC
TRBV12-3/TRBV12-4	many	TRBJ2-5	TRBD2	17	CASSSTAPLAEQETQYF	TGTGCCAGCAGTTCCACAGCGCCACTAGCGGAACAAGAGACCCAGTACTTC
TRBV6-2/TRBV6-3	NA	TRBJ1-1	NA	14	CASSSWDLGTEAFF	TGTGCCAGCAGTTCCTGGGACTTGGGAACTGAAGCTTTCTTT
TRBV12-3/TRBV12-4	NA	TRBJ1-1	TRBD1	14	CASSSTGSDTEAFF	TGTGCCAGCAGTTCGACAGGGTCGGACACTGAAGCTTTCTTT
TRBV19	many	TRBJ1-5	NA	17	CASSIGRGKGGNQPQHF	TGTGCCAGTAGTATAGGGAGAGGGAAAGGAGGCAATCAGCCCCAGCATTTT
TRBV6-2/TRBV6-3	NA	TRBJ2-7	TRBD1	13	CASHVTGTYEQYF	TGTGCCAGCCATGTGACAGGGACCTACGAGCAGTACTTC
TRBV6-1	few	TRBJ1-5	NA	14	CASRPLRADQPQHF	TGTGCCAGCAGGCCCCTCAGGGCCGATCAGCCCCAGCATTTT
TRBV19	NA	TRBJ2-2	NA	14	CARRQGGGTGELFF	TGTGCCAGACGACAAGGAGGAGGGACCGGGGAGCTGTTTTTT
TRBV12-3/TRBV12-4	NA	TRBJ2-7	NA	14	CASSPSGLYDEQYF	TGTGCCAGCAGCCCGAGCGGGCTTTACGACGAGCAGTACTTC
TRBV28	many	TRBJ1-1	TRBD1	15	CASRSQGPPNTEAFF	TGTGCCAGCAGATCACAGGGGCCCCCGAACACTGAAGCTTTCTTT
TRBV7-2	NA	TRBJ2-5	TRBD1	14	CASSDRVAVETQYF	TGTGCCAGCAGCGACAGGGTTGCGGTAGAGACCCAGTACTTC
TRBV10-3	many	TRBJ1-1	NA	13	CAITEQGNTEAFF	TGTGCCATCACCGAACAGGGGAACACTGAAGCTTTCTTT